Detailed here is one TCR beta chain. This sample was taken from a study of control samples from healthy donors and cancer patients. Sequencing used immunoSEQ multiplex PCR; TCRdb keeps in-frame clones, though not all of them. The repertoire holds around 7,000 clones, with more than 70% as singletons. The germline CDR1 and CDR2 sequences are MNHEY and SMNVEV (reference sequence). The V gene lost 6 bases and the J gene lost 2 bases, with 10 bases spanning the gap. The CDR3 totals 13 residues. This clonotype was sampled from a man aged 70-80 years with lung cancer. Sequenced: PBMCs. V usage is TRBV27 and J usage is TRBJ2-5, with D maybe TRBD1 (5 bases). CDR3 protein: CASSRVVQETQYF. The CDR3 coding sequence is TGTGCCAGCAGCAGGGTAGTGCAAGAGACCCAGTACTTC.